The sequence of this TCR beta chain was determined in a study of T cell responses to AZD1222 COVID-19 vaccine. Using immunoSEQ multiplex PCR, the repertoire was profiled, and TCRdb retains in-frame clones only, with some absent. The data hold some 150,000 clones, with roughly 89% observed a single time. The CDR3 has 15 residues. The V and J ends lost 5 bases and 1 base respectively, with 13 bases between them. The V gene's germline CDR1 is SGHTA and CDR2 FQGTGA. Worth noting for this clone: The antigen remains unidentified.

Study-level results: Sampling captured repertoires only after the peak T cell response. Females outnumbered males among donors, who were mostly white British; clonal diversity was possibly underestimated. Within unmutated variant regions lay the reported targets of nearly half of spike-specific TCRs.

V gene TRBV7-3 combines with J gene TRBJ2-3; tentative D call: TRBD2 (6 bases). The source of this sequence is an adult in good health. Sample: peripheral blood, taken on day 0 of AZD1222 vaccination. CDR3 loop: CASSPGERGTDTQYF. The CDR3 DNA reads TGTGCCAGCAGCCCCGGAGAGCGGGGCACAGATACGCAGTATTTT. Variable domain in full (rest from reference TRBV7-3 and TRBJ2-3): GAGVSQTPSNKVTEKGKYVELRCDPISGHTALYWYRQSLGQGPEFLIYFQGTGAADDSGLPNDRFFAVRPEGSVSTLKIQRTERGDSAVYLCASSPGERGTDTQYFGPGTRLTVL.